These 20 T cell receptor beta chains originate from one sample sequenced in a study of shared clonotypes between healthy human individuals. The assay was immunoSEQ multiplex PCR, and TCRdb's table has in-frame clones only and misses some. The profile covers under 2.5 million clones, with around 90% appearing a single time and more than 0.35% taken by the ten largest. Sequenced input: naive CD4+ T cells from PBMCs. Stated subset: CD45RA+ positively selected. The receptors come from a man aged 18 to 35 in good health. Some clones in this sample may be carry-over from other donors' samples.

This clone showed up just once. The chain is built from TRBV5-5 and TRBJ1-5; a possible D gene is TRBD1 (6 bases). V lost 0 bases and J 3 bases, leaving 16 bases between the germline ends. In germline, CDR1 is SGHKS, CDR2 YYEKEE (reference sequence). The CDR3 is 17 amino acids. The CDR3 here is CASSLVGSGASNQPQHF. The CDR3 region has the DNA TGTGCCAGCAGCTTGGTGGGCTCAGGGGCCTCCAATCAGCCCCAGCATTTT.

The chain combines TRBV9 with TRBJ2-5, with 13 bases aligning to TRBD2. Germline loops: CDR1 SGDLS, CDR2 YYNGEE. The CDR3 consists of 17 residues. Trimming cost V 2 bases and J 5 bases; bases outside gene matches: 9. The CDR3 spells CASSVGRTSGSTETQYF. The CDR3, as DNA: TGTGCCAGCAGCGTGGGAAGGACTAGCGGGAGTACGGAGACCCAGTACTTC.

The chain is built from TRBV5-6 and TRBJ2-2; no clear D. V was trimmed by 1 base and J by 4 bases, leaving 11 bases between them. Per germline, CDR1 SGHDT and CDR2 YYEEEE. This CDR3 region has 15 residues. The CDR3 bases are TGTGCCAGCAGCTTGATCGGTCAGTTCACCGGGGAGCTGTTTTTT. It encodes CASSLIGQFTGELFF.

The V and J genes are TRBV5-1 and TRBJ1-3; the D gene is possibly TRBD1 (6 bases). CDR1 and CDR2 from the germline V gene are SGHRS and YFSETQ. The CDR3 has 16 amino acids. V was shortened by 0 bases and J by 4 bases, with 14 bases between the two germline ends. The CDR3 loop is CASSLGQGTGGNTIYF. The CDR3 coding sequence is TGCGCCAGCAGCTTGGGTCAGGGGACGGGCGGAAACACCATATATTTT.

Here the CDR3 reads CASSPTVLHEKLFF. CDR3 coding DNA: TGTGCCAGCAGCCCGACCGTACTCCATGAAAAACTGTTTTTT. The rearrangement links TRBV6-5 to TRBJ1-4; D ambiguous. Trimming stripped 6 bases from V and 6 bases from J, with 14 bases between. Germline CDR1 is MNHEY and CDR2 is SVGAGI. This CDR3 contains 14 residues.

This clone was recorded only once. The chain employs TRBV19 and TRBJ2-2; D remains ambiguous. V was trimmed by 5 bases and J by 4 bases, leaving 14 bases between them. CDR3 length: 15 residues. Germline CDR1 is LNHDA and CDR2 is SQIVND (reference sequence). The CDR3 coding sequence is TGTGCCAGTAGTGATGAGCTTAGAAGCACCGGGGAGCTGTTTTTT. The encoded protein is CASSDELRSTGELFF.

The chain couples TRBV6-1 to TRBJ2-1; possible D gene TRBD2, 5 bases. The ends were cut back, 0 bases at V and 3 bases at J, with 12 bases in the middle. The CDR3 runs to 16 residues. CDR1 and CDR2 from the germline V gene are MNHNS and SASEGT. In nucleotides, the CDR3 is TGTGCCAGCAGTGAAGCGCTGCTCACTAGCTACAATGAGCAGTTCTTC. Translating gives CASSEALLTSYNEQFF.

Of note for this clone: This sample includes further DNA sequences coding for the same CDR3. The chain uses TRBV5-1 and TRBJ1-2; D might be TRBD1 (5 bases). The V end lost 4 bases, the J end lost 0 bases, and 10 bases lay between the germline ends. The V gene's germline CDR1 is SGHRS and CDR2 YFSETQ. CDR3 size: 14 residues. The CDR3 loop is CASSLQGANYGYTF. CDR3 coding DNA: TGCGCCAGCAGCCTCCAGGGAGCTAACTATGGCTACACCTTC.

This clone is a singleton in its sample. The genes are TRBV7-8 and TRBJ2-7; tentative D call: TRBD2 (6 bases). Germline V lookup: CDR1 SGHVS, CDR2 FQNEAQ. Trimming cost V 2 bases and J 7 bases, with 21 bases left between them. This CDR3 spans 16 amino acids. The DNA of the CDR3 is TGTGCCAGCAGCTTAAGGCGGGAACGGCCTTCGGGGGAGCAGTACTTC. Translated, it gives CASSLRRERPSGEQYF.

The V gene is TRBV2, the J gene TRBJ2-4; 7 nucleotides line up with TRBD1. V lost 3 bases to trimming and J lost 1 base; unmatched junction nucleotides: 3. Germline lookup yields CDR1 SNHLY and CDR2 FYNNEI. CDR3 length: 15 amino acids. In nucleotides, the CDR3 is TGTGCCAGCAGTGATGACAGGGTGGCCAAAAACATTCAGTACTTC. Its protein product is CASSDDRVAKNIQYF.

Regarding this clone: The sample holds other DNA sequences that translate to the same CDR3. This rearrangement joins TRBV6-5 to TRBJ1-2; D is uncertain. This CDR3 is 14 amino acids long. V was trimmed by 0 bases and J by 2 bases, leaving 7 bases between them. Germline V gene data show CDR1 as MNHEY and CDR2 as SVGAGI. CDR3 DNA: TGTGCCAGCAGTTACTCGAGAAAGAACTATGGCTACACCTTC. Translated: CASSYSRKNYGYTF.

This chain joins TRBV6-1 and TRBJ2-7, with no clear D. CDR1 is MNHNS and CDR2 is SASEGT in the germline V gene. The CDR3 runs to 12 residues. V lost 6 bases and J 3 bases, leaving 9 bases between the germline ends. This chain's CDR3 is CASRLPDYEQYF. The CDR3 nucleotides read TGTGCCAGCAGGCTCCCAGACTACGAGCAGTACTTC.

The chain uses TRBV27 and TRBJ2-7; no firm D call. V gave up 8 bases and J gave up 5 bases, with 13 bases separating them. The germline V gene has CDR1 MNHEY and CDR2 SMNVEV (reference sequence). The CDR3 is made up of 12 amino acids. CDR3 sequence (DNA): TGTGCCAGCGGGGTGGGTCAGGACGAGCAGTACTTC. Translated, it gives CASGVGQDEQYF.

This sequence joins TRBV7-2 and TRBJ2-1; D unresolved. Germline V gives CDR1 SGHTA, CDR2 FQGNSA. V was cut by 1 base and J by 1 base, with 5 bases left in between. This CDR3 spans 14 amino acids. This chain's CDR3 is CASSLDGSYNEQFF. The CDR3 nucleotides read TGTGCCAGCAGCTTAGACGGGTCCTACAATGAGCAGTTCTTC. The variable domain in full, completed from reference TRBV7-2 and TRBJ2-1, reads GAGVSQSPSNKVTEKGKDVELRCDPISGHTALYWYRQSLGQGLEFLIYFQGNSAPDKSGLPSDRFSAERTGGSVSTLTIQRTQQEDSAVYLCASSLDGSYNEQFFGPGTRLTVL.

This clone was picked up one time. The chain combines TRBV7-2 with TRBJ1-5, with D possibly TRBD1 on 6 matching bases. Germline CDR1 SGHTA, CDR2 FQGNSA. This CDR3 is 14 amino acids long. V was shortened by 5 bases and J by 3 bases, with 11 bases between the two germline ends. The CDR3 DNA sequence: TGTGCCAGCAGCCCGACGGGGGCCAATCAGCCCCAGCATTTT. Protein sequence: CASSPTGANQPQHF.

The chain joins TRBV12-5 to TRBJ1-5; no reliable D call. The CDR3 is 15 amino acids. Between the trimmed V and J ends, which lost 9 bases and 4 bases, there was a span of 19 bases. Germline V lookup: CDR1 LGHNT, CDR2 FRNRAP. The CDR3 here is CASDAAQGRNQPQHF. The CDR3 DNA sequence: TGTGCTAGCGATGCGGCCCAAGGGCGAAATCAGCCCCAGCATTTT.

The genes are TRBV6-1 and TRBJ1-4, with a tentative D call TRBD1 (6 bases). CDR3 size: 15 residues. The ends were cut back, 1 base at V and 6 bases at J, with 12 bases in the middle. Germline V gives CDR1 MNHNS, CDR2 SASEGT. The CDR3 nucleotides read TGTGCCAGCAGTGAAGTCCGGGGGGCGGATGAAAAACTGTTTTTT. Its protein is CASSEVRGADEKLFF.

This clone was seen a handful of times. Different DNA sequences within this sample yield the same CDR3. The genes are TRBV9 and TRBJ1-1; tentatively, D is TRBD1 (5 bases). Germline V lookup: CDR1 SGDLS, CDR2 YYNGEE. CDR3 length: 14 amino acids. The V and J ends lost 0 bases and 1 base respectively, with 7 bases between them. In nucleotides, the CDR3 is TGTGCCAGCAGCGTAGGAGGGGCGAACACTGAAGCTTTCTTT. Protein sequence: CASSVGGANTEAFF.

This rearrangement joins TRBV6-5 to TRBJ1-3; possible D gene TRBD1, 6 bases. The CDR3 contains 15 residues. Germline V lookup: CDR1 MNHEY, CDR2 SVGAGI. With 6 bases removed from V and 4 bases from J, the gap between germline ends came to 16 bases. The CDR3 DNA follows: TGTGCCAGCAGCCACATTACAGGGTCCGGAAACACCATATATTTT. Protein sequence: CASSHITGSGNTIYF.

The chain carries TRBV7-2 and TRBJ2-1; the D gene could be TRBD1 or TRBD2 (5 bases each). CDR1 is SGHTA and CDR2 is FQGNSA in the germline V gene. This CDR3 spans 16 amino acids. V lost 7 bases to trimming and J lost 3 bases, with 19 bases between them. CDR3 loop: CASMRDRSTNYNEQFF. The CDR3 DNA reads TGTGCCAGCATGAGGGACCGCTCTACGAACTACAATGAGCAGTTCTTC.